This TCR beta chain was obtained from a study of T cell clonality in common variable immunodeficiency. The CDR3 is made up of 14 amino acids. With 5 bases removed from V and 7 bases from J, the gap between germline ends came to 14 bases. Germline V gives CDR1 SEHNR, CDR2 FQNEAQ (reference sequence). In its sample, this clone was seen many times. The CDR3 goes on 3 residues after the read ends, and that part is filled in from the germline J gene. The protocol was immunoSEQ multiplex PCR, while the TCRdb copy is restricted to in-frame clones and leaves out a portion. This sample has about 64,000 clones and no singletons, with about 1.7% in the ten largest.

The sequencing input was peripheral blood mononuclear cells. The chain combines TRBV7-9 with TRBJ1-4; D is uncertain. This clonotype was sampled from a person aged 18 to 70 in good health. Partial CDR3 DNA: TGTGCCAGCAGCCCTATCGGCGGTTCTGAAAAA. Amino acid sequence: CASSPIGGSEK. The entire CDR3 protein reads CASSPIGGSEKLFF.